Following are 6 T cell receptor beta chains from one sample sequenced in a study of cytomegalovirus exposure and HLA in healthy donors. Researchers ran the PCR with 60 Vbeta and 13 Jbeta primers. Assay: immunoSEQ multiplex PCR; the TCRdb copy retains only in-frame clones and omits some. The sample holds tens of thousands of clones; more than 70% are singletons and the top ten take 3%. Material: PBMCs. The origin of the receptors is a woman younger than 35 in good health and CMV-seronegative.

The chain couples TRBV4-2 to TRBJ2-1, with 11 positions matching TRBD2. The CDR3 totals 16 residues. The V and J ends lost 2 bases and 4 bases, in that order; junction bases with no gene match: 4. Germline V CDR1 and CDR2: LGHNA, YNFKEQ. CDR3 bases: TGTGCCAGCAGCCAAAAAACTAGCGGGGGATACAATGAGCAGTTCTTC. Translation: CASSQKTSGGYNEQFF.

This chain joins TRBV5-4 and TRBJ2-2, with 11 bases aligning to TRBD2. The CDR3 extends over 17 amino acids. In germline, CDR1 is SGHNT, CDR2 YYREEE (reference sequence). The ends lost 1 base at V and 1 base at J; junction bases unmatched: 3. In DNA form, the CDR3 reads TGTGCCAGCAGCTTGAAAACTAGCGGGGGGAACACCGGGGAGCTGTTTTTT. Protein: CASSLKTSGGNTGELFF. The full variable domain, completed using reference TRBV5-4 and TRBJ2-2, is ETGVTQSPTHLIKTRGQQVTLRCSSQSGHNTVSWYQQALGQGPQFIFQYYREEENGRGNFPPRFSGLQFPNYSSELNVNALELDDSALYLCASSLKTSGGNTGELFFGEGSRLTVL.

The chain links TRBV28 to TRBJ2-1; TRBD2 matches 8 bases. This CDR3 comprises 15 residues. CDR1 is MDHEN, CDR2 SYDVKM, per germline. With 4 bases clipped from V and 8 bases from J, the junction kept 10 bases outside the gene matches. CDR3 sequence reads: CASSSSLLAGDEQFF. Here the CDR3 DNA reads TGTGCCAGCAGTTCGTCTCTCCTAGCGGGCGATGAGCAGTTCTTC.

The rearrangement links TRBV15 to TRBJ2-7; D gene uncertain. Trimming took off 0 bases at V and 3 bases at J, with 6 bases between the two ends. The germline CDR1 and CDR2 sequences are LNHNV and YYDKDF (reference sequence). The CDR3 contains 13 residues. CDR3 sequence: CATSRDPSYEQYF. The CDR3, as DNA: TGTGCCACCAGCAGAGATCCCAGCTACGAGCAGTACTTC.

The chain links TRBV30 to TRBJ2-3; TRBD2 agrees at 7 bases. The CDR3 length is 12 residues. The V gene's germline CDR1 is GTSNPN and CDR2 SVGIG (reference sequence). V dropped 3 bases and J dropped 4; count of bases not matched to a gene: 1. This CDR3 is CAWSAGADTQYF. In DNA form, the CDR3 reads TGTGCCTGGAGCGCGGGGGCAGATACGCAGTATTTT.

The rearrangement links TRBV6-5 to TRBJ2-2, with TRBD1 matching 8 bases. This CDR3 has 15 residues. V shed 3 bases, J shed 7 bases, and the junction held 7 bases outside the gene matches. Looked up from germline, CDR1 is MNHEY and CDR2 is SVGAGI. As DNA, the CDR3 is TGTGCCAGCAGTTATGGGGACAGGAGGGGCGGGGAGCTGTTTTTT. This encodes CASSYGDRRGGELFF.